A single sample is the source of the 2 T cell receptor beta chains below, sequenced in a study of early T cells in non-severe SARS-CoV-2 infection. From the 5' RACE reads, TCRdb called clonotypes with MiXCR, one entry per CDR3 protein. The sample yields around 25,000 distinct CDR3 sequences, approximately 2.9% seen once. Input material: whole blood. These receptor sequences come from an adult who was a healthcare worker with PCR-confirmed SARS-CoV-2 infection or an uninfected control (not recorded which).

This clonotype was recorded at least ten times. The chain joins TRBV13 to TRBJ1-4; D is undetermined. Per the germline V gene, CDR1 is PRHDT and CDR2 is FYEKMQ (reference sequence). Trimming removed 5 bases at V and 2 bases at J, with 9 bases between. This CDR3 region has 14 residues. The CDR3 spells CASSRRVTNEKLFF. The CDR3 DNA reads as TGTGCCAGCAGCCGTCGGGTGACTAATGAAAAACTGTTTTTT.

This clonotype was seen ten or more times. The chain joins TRBV5-8 to TRBJ1-5; TRBD1 is a possible D gene (5 bases). V was shortened by 4 bases and J by 2 bases, with 13 bases between the two germline ends. CDR3 length equals 15 residues. Germline CDR1 SGHTS, CDR2 YDEGEE. CDR3: CASSPGGLGNQPQHF. The CDR3 region has the DNA TGTGCCAGCAGCCCCGGGGGATTGGGCAATCAGCCCCAGCATTTT.